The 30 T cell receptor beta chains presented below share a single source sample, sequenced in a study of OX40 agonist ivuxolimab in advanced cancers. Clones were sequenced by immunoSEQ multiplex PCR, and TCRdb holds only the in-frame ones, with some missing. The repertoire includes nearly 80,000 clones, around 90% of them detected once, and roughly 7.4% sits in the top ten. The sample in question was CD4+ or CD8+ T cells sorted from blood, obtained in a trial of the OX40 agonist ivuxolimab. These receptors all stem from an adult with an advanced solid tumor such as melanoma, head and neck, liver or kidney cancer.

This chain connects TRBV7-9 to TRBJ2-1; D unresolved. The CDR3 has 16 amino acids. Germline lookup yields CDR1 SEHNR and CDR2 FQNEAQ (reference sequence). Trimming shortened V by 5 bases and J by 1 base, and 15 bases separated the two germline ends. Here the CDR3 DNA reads TGTGCCAGCAGCCAGGACCTGGGGAAGTCCTACAATGAGCAGTTCTTC. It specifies CASSQDLGKSYNEQFF. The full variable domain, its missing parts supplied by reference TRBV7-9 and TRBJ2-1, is DTGVSQNPRHKITKRGQNVTFRCDPISEHNRLYWYRQTLGQGPEFLTYFQNEAQLEKSRLLSDRFSAERPKGSFSTLEIQRTEQGDSAMYLCASSQDLGKSYNEQFFGPGTRLTVL.

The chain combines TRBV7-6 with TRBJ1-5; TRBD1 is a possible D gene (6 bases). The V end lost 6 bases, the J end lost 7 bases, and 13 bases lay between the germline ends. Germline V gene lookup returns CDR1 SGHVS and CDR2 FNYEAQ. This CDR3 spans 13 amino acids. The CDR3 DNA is TGTGCCAGCAGAGGGGGGGGTCCCCAGCCCCAGCATTTT. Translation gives CASRGGGPQPQHF.

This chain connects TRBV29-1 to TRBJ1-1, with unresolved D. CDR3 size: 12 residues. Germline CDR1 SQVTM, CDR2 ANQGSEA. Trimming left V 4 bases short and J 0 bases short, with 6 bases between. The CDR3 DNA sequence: TGCAGCGTTGTAAAAGTGAACACTGAAGCTTTCTTT. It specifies CSVVKVNTEAFF.

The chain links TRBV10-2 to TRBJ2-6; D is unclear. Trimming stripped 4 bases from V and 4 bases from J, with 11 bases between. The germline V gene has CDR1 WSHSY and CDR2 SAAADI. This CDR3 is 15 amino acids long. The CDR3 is CASSGLGSGANVLTF. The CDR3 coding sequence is TGCGCCAGCAGTGGTCTAGGGTCCGGGGCCAACGTCCTGACTTTC.

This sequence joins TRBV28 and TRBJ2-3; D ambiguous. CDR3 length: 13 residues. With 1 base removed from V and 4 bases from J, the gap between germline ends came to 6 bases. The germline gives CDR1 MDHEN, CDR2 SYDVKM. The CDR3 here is CASSLYQSDTQYF. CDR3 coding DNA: TGTGCCAGCAGTTTATACCAGTCAGATACGCAGTATTTT.

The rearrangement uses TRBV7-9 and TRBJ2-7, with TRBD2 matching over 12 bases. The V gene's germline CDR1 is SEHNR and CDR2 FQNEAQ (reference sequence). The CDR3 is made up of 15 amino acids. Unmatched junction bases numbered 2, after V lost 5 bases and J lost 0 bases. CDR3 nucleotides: TGTGCCAGCAGCCAGGGACTAGCGGGCTCCTACGAGCAGTACTTC. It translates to CASSQGLAGSYEQYF.

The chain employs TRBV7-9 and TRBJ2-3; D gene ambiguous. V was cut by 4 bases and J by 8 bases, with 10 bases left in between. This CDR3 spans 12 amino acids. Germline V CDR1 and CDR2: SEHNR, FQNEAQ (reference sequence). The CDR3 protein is CASSSWAVTQYF. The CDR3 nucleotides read TGTGCCAGCAGCTCTTGGGCGGTTACGCAGTATTTT.

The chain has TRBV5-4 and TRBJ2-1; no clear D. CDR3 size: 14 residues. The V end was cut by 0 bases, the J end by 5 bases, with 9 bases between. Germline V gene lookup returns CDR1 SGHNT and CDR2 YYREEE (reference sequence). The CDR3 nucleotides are TGTGCCAGCAGCTTGGGAGGATTCAACAATGAGCAGTTCTTC. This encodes CASSLGGFNNEQFF.

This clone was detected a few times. CDR3 sequence (DNA): TGTGCCAGCAGCTTGGCCGTCTCCTACGAGCAGTACTTC. Protein sequence: CASSLAVSYEQYF. The chain joins TRBV5-4 to TRBJ2-7; D call uncertain. CDR1 and CDR2 (germline): SGHNT, YYREEE (reference sequence). The CDR3 is made up of 13 amino acids. Trimming shortened V by 0 bases and J by 0 bases, and 4 bases separated the two germline ends.

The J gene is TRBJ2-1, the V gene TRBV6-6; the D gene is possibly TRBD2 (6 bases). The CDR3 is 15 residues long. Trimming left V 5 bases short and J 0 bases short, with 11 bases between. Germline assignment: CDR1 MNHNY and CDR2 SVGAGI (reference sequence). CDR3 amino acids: CASSGAGRSYNEQFF. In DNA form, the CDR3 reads TGTGCCAGCAGTGGGGCGGGGCGCTCCTACAATGAGCAGTTCTTC.

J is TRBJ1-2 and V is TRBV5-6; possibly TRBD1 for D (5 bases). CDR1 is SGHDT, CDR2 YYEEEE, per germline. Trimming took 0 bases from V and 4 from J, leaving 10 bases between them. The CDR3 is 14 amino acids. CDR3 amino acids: CASSLDVGAYGYTF. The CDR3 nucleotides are TGTGCCAGCAGCTTGGACGTTGGGGCCTATGGCTACACCTTC.

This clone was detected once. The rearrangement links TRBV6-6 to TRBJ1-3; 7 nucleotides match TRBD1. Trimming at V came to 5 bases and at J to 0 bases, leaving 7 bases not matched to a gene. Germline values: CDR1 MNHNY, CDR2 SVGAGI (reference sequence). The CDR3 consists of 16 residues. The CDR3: CASSKLGQLSGNTIYF. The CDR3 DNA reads TGTGCCAGCAGTAAGTTGGGACAGCTCTCTGGAAACACCATATATTTT.

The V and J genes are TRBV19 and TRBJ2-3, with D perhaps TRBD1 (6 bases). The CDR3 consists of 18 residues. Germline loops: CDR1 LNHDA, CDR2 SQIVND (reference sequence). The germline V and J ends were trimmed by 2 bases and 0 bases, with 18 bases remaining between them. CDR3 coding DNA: TGTGCCAGTAGTATATATGGGGCAGGGGCTTCTAGCACAGATACGCAGTATTTT. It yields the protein CASSIYGAGASSTDTQYF.

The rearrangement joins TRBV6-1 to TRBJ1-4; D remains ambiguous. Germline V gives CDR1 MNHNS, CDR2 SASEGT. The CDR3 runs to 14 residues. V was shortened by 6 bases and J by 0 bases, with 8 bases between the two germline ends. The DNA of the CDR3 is TGTGCCAGCAGGAGGGCGACAACTAATGAAAAACTGTTTTTT. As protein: CASRRATTNEKLFF.

For the CDR3, the DNA is TGTGCCAGCAGCTACCGGGCAGGGGTTATTCAGCCCCAGCATTTT. This codes for CASSYRAGVIQPQHF. This chain links TRBV28 with TRBJ1-5; D might be TRBD1 (6 bases). The CDR3 sequence is 15 residues long. V lost 6 bases to trimming and J lost 6 bases, with 18 bases between them. In germline, CDR1 is MDHEN, CDR2 SYDVKM.

DNA of the CDR3: TGTGCCAGCAGCTTAGATCCGGCCAGGGTTGACTCTGGAAACACCATATATTTT. Translation: CASSLDPARVDSGNTIYF. V gene TRBV11-2 combines with J gene TRBJ1-3; D is possibly TRBD1 (5 bases). The CDR3 loop spans 18 amino acids. V was clipped by 0 bases and J by 0 bases, with 15 bases between them. The germline CDR1 and CDR2 sequences are SGHAT and FQNNGV.

CDR3 sequence (DNA): TGTGCCAGCAGCCCTAACAGGGGGCCTGGAAACACCATATATTTT. Translated, it gives CASSPNRGPGNTIYF. The chain carries TRBV13 and TRBJ1-3; 9 bases line up with TRBD1. Trimming took 5 bases from V and 2 from J; bases not matched to a gene: 4. CDR1 PRHDT and CDR2 FYEKMQ come from the germline V gene (reference sequence). The CDR3 totals 15 residues.

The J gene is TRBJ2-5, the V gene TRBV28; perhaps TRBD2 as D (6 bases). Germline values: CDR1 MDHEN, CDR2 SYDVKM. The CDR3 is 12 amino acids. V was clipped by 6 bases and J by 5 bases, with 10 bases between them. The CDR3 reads CASRTSSETQYF. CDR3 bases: TGTGCCAGCAGAACTAGCTCGGAGACCCAGTACTTC.

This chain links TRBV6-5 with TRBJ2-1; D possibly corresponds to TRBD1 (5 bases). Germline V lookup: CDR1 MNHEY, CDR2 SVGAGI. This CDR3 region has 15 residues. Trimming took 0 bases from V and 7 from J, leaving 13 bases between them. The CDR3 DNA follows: TGTGCCAGCAGTTACTCTCAGGGTAGGCTGAATGAGCAGTTCTTC. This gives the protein CASSYSQGRLNEQFF.

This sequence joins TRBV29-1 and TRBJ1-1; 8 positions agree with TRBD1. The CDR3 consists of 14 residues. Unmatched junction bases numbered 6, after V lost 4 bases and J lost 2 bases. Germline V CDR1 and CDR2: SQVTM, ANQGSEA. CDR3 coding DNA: TGCAGCGTTGCTGTTCAGGGGGCAAACACTGAAGCTTTCTTT. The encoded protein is CSVAVQGANTEAFF.

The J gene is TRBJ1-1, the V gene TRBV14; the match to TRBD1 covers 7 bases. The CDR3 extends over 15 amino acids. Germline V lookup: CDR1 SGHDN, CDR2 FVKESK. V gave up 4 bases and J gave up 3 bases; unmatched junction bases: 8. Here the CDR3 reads CASSRGTGAYTEAFF. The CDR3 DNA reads TGTGCCAGCAGCCGGGGAACAGGGGCTTACACTGAAGCTTTCTTT.

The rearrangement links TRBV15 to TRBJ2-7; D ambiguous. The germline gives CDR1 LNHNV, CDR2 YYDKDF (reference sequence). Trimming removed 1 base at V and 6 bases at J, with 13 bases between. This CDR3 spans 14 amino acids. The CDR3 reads CATSRGPGEPEQYF. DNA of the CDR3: TGTGCCACCAGCAGAGGGCCAGGAGAACCCGAGCAGTACTTC.

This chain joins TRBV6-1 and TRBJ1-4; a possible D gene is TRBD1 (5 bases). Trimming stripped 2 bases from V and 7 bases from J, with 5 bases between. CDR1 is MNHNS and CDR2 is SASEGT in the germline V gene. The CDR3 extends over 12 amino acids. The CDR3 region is CASSEQGEKLFF. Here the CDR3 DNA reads TGTGCCAGCAGTGAACAGGGTGAAAAACTGTTTTTT.

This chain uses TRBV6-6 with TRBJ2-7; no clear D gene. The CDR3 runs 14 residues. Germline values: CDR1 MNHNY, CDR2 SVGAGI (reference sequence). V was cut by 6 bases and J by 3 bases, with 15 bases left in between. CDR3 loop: CASRLTGEGYEQYF. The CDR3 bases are TGTGCCAGCAGGTTGACGGGTGAAGGCTACGAGCAGTACTTC.

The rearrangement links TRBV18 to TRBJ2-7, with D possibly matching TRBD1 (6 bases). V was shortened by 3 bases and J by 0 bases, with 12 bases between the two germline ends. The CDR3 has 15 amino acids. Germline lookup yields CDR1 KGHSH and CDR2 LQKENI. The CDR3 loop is CASSPQGQSSYEQYF. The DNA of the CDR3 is TGTGCCAGCTCACCTCAAGGACAGAGCTCCTACGAGCAGTACTTC.

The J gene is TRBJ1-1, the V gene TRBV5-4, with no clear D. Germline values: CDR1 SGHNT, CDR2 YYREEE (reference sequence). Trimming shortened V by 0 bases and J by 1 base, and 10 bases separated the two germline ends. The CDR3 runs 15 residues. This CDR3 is CASSLGPPANTEAFF. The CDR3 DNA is TGTGCCAGCAGCTTGGGACCTCCAGCGAACACTGAAGCTTTCTTT.

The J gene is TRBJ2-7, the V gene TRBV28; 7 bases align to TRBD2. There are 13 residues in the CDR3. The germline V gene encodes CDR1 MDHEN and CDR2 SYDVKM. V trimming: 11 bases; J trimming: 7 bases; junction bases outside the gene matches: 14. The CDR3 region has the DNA TGTGCCGCCCATCCAGCGGGGAGGTTTGAGCAGTACTTC. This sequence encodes CAAHPAGRFEQYF.

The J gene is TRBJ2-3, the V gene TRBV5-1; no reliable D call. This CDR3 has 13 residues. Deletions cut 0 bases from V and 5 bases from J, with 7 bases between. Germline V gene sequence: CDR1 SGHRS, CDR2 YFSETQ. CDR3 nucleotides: TGCGCCAGCAGCTTGGGATATGGAGATACGCAGTATTTT. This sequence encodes CASSLGYGDTQYF.

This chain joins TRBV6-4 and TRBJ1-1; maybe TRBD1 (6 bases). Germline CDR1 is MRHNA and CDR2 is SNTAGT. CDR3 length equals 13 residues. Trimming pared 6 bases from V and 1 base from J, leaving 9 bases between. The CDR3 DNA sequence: TGTGCCAGCAGAAGGACAGAGAACACTGAAGCTTTCTTT. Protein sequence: CASRRTENTEAFF.

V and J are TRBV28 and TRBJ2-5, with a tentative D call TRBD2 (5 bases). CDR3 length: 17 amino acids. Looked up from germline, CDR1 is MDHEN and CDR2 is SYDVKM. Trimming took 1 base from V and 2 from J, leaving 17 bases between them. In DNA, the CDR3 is TGTGCCAGCAGTTTATCGGGAAGGGTATCATTACAAGAGACCCAGTACTTC. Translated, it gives CASSLSGRVSLQETQYF.